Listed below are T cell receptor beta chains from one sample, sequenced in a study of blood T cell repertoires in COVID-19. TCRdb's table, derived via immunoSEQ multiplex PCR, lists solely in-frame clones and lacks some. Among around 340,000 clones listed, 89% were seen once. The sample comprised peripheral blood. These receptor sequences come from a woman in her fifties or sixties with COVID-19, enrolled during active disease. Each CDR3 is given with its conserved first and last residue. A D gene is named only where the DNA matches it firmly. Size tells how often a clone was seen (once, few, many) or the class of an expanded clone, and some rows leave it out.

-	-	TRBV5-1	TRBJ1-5	TGCGCCAGCAGCTTGAACCAGACAGGTATAAATCAGCCCCAGCATTTT	CASSLNQTGINQPQHF
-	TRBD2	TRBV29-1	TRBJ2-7	TGCAGCGTTGCCCGGACTAGCGGAAGCTACGAGCAGTACTTC	CSVARTSGSYEQYF
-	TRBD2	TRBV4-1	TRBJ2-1	TGCGCCAGCAGCCATCTAGCGGGGGGGCGTAATGAGCAGTTCTTC	CASSHLAGGRNEQFF
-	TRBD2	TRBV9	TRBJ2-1	TGTGCCAGCAGCGTAGCTACCGGACAGCGGGGGGGCCGCAATGAGCAGTTCTTC	CASSVATGQRGGRNEQFF
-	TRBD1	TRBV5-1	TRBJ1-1	TGCGCCAGCAGCTCGGGACAGGGCAGGGGGAACACTGAAGCTTTCTTT	CASSSGQGRGNTEAFF
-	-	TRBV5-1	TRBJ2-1	TGCGCCAGCAGCTCCCTACAGGGAGATGAGCAGTTCTTC	CASSSLQGDEQFF
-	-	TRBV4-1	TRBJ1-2	TGCGCCAGCAGCCAGGACACTGTTGGTGGCTACACCTTC	CASSQDTVGGYTF
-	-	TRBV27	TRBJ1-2	TGTGCCAGCAGTTTATCGATAGTGCAGGGTGTCTATGGCTACACCTTC	CASSLSIVQGVYGYTF
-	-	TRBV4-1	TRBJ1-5	TGCGCCAGCAGCCAAGATCCCACGCAGAAAAATAGCAATCAGCCCCAGCATTTT	CASSQDPTQKNSNQPQHF
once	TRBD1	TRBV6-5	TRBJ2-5	TGTGCCAGCAGTTGGACAGGCCAAGAGACCCAGTACTTC	CASSWTGQETQYF
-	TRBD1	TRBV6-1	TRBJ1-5	TGTGCCAGCAGTGAGCCGGGACAGGGTCGACAGCCCCAGCATTTT	CASSEPGQGRQPQHF
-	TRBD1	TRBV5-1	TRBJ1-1	TGCGCCAGCAGCTTAATGCCGGGACAGGGGGCGATGAACACTGAAGCTTTCTTT	CASSLMPGQGAMNTEAFF
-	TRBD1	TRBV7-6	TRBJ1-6	TGTGCCAGCAGCCGCCGACAGGGGTCTTTTAATTCACCCCTCCACTTT	CASSRRQGSFNSPLHF
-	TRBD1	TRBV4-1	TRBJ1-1	TGCGCCAGCAGCCAAGGGCCGGGACAGCGTGAAGCTTTCTTT	CASSQGPGQREAFF
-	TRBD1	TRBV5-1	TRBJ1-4	TGCGCCAGCAGCTTGGCGGGACAGGGGGGATTTGAAAAACTGTTTTTT	CASSLAGQGGFEKLFF
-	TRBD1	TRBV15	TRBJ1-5	TGTGCCACCAGCAGAAAACAGGGGGCTCAGCCCCAGCATTTT	CATSRKQGAQPQHF
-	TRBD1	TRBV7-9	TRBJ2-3	TGTGCCAGCAGCCGGGGACAGATTAGCACAGATACGCAGTATTTT	CASSRGQISTDTQYF
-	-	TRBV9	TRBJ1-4	TGTGCCAGCAGCGTCGACACCGTCCCTAATGAAAAACTGTTTTTT	CASSVDTVPNEKLFF
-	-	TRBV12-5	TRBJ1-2	TGTGCTAGTGGTTTGGGAGAGCTGGGGGGCTATGGCTACACCTTC	CASGLGELGGYGYTF
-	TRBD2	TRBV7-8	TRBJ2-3	TGTGCCAGCAGCTCGATCGGGGGGGCCATCACAGATACGCAGTATTTT	CASSSIGGAITDTQYF
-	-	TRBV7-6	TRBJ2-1	TGTGCCAGCAGCCAGGGGGGTACCTCCTACAATGAGCAGTTCTTC	CASSQGGTSYNEQFF
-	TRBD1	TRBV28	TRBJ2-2	TGTGCCAGCAGTCCTCGGGCCGGGACAGGGAACACCGGGGAGCTGTTTTTT	CASSPRAGTGNTGELFF
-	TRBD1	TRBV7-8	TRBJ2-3	TGTGCCAGCAGCCACTTGGACAGGCGAGCCCCCGATACGCAGTATTTT	CASSHLDRRAPDTQYF
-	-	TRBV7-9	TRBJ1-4	TGTGCCAGCAGCTCCAGACAGGCAACTAATGAAAAACTGTTTTTT	CASSSRQATNEKLFF
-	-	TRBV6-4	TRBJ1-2	TGTGCCAGCAGCGTAACTGGGACACCAGGAGCCTATGGCTACACCTTC	CASSVTGTPGAYGYTF
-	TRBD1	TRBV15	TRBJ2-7	TGTGCCACTAGCAGCTACAGGGGGTCTTTCACCTACGAGCAGTACTTC	CATSSYRGSFTYEQYF
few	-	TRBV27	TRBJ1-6	TGTGCCAGCGCCCTGGGCCGAAATAATTCACCCCTCCACTTT	CASALGRNNSPLHF
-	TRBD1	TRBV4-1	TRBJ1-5	TGCGCCAGCAGACACTACCACCGGGACAGGGGTCAGCCCCAGCATTTT	CASRHYHRDRGQPQHF
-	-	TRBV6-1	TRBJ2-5	TGTGCCAGCAGTGAACTGAAAAGATCGGGGACCCAGTACTTC	CASSELKRSGTQYF
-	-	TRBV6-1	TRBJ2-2	TGTGCCAGCAGTGAAGCGCTCTTACGGGTAACGAACACCGGGGAGCTGTTTTTT	CASSEALLRVTNTGELFF
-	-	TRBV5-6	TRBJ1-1	TGTGCCAGCAGCTTCCTGACATTTCGAATGAACACTGAAGCTTTCTTT	CASSFLTFRMNTEAFF
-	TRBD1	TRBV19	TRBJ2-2	TGTGCCAGTAGTATGGTCTCCCTACAGGGGACCGGGGAGCTGTTTTTT	CASSMVSLQGTGELFF
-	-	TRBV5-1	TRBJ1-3	TGCGCCAGCAGCTTGGAGGGAGGGAACGGAAACACCATATATTTT	CASSLEGGNGNTIYF
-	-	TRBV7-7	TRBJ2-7	TGTGCCAGCAGCTTGGTAGGCCCGCTTCGTCCCGGCGAAACGGGGGAGCAGTACTTC	CASSLVGPLRPGETGEQYF
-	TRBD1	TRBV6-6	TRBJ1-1	TGTGCCAGCAGTTACTCGAACAGGGGAATAACTTTCTTT	CASSYSNRGITFF
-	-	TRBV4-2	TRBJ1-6	TGTGCCAGCAGCCAAGATCACAGGCCAACCTATAATTCACCCCTCCACTTT	CASSQDHRPTYNSPLHF
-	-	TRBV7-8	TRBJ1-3	TGTGCCAGCAGCTTACCGGGAGGAAACACCATATATTTT	CASSLPGGNTIYF
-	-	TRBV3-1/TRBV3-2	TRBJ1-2	TGTGCCAGCAGCCTGTCTGGGGCTGGCTACACCTTC	CASSLSGAGYTF
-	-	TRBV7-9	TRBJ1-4	TGTGCCAGCAGCCTAGGGGCAGGGCAGAATGAAAAACTGTTTTTT	CASSLGAGQNEKLFF
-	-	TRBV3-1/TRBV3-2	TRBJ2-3	TGTGCCAGCAGCCAAGATAGTTCCCAGCGGGGCACAGATACGCAGTATTTT	CASSQDSSQRGTDTQYF
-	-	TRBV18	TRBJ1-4	TGTGCCAGCTCAAAGGACAGTAATGAAAAACTGTTTTTT	CASSKDSNEKLFF
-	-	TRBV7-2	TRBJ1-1	TGTGCCAGCAGCATGAGTCGGGTAAACACTGAAGCTTTCTTT	CASSMSRVNTEAFF
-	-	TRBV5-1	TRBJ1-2	TGCGCCAGCAGTACAGGTGTGGTTTCGGGGGTGGATGGCTACACCTTC	CASSTGVVSGVDGYTF
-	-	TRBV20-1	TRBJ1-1	TGCAGTGGTCCCTGGAACACTGAAGCTTTCTTT	CSGPWNTEAFF
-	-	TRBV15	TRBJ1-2	TGTGCCACCAGCAGTTCCACGGGGAGGGTGGGATCCTCGCGGGGCTACACCTTC	CATSSSTGRVGSSRGYTF
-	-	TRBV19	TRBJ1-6	TGTGCCAGTAGGTCTGAGGAGACTGGGAGCTCCTATAATTCACCCCTCCACTTT	CASRSEETGSSYNSPLHF
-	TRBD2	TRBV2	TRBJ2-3	TGTGCCAGCAGCGATCTCGGGACTAGCGGCACAGATACGCAGTATTTT	CASSDLGTSGTDTQYF
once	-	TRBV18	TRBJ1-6	TGTGCCAGCTCACCTAGCCAGAGCTCCTATAATTCACCCCTCCACTTT	CASSPSQSSYNSPLHF
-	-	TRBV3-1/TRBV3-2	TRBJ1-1	TGTGCCAGCAGCCAAGCAAGGGGAAAGACTGAAGCTTTCTTT	CASSQARGKTEAFF
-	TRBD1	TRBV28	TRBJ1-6	TGTGCCAGCAGTAAGAGGACAGGGAATAATTCACCCCTCCACTTT	CASSKRTGNNSPLHF
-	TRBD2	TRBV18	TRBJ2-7	TGTGCCAGCTCACCCGAGGGCGGGGGGGCCGCCGAGCAGTACTTC	CASSPEGGGAAEQYF
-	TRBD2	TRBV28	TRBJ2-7	TGTGCCAGCAGCCAAGCGGGGAGCTCCTACGAGCAGTACTTC	CASSQAGSSYEQYF
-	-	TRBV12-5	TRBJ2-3	TGTGCTTTCCAGAGCACAGATACGCAGTATTTT	CAFQSTDTQYF
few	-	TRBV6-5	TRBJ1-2	TGTGCCGTGGGGGCCGACCCCTATGGCTACACCTTC	CAVGADPYGYTF
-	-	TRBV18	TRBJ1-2	TGTGCCAGCTCTCGCACCACAGGGAACTATGGCTACACCTTC	CASSRTTGNYGYTF
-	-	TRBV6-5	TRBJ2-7	TGTGCCAGCAGTTACCCTAAAAGCTACGAGCAGTACTTC	CASSYPKSYEQYF
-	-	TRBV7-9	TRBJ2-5	TGTGCCAGCAGCTTACCCTCGAAGAGGGCAGCCCAAGAGACCCAGTACTTC	CASSLPSKRAAQETQYF
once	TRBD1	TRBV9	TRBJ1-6	TGTGCCAGCAGCGTAGTTGGGACAGGGAATTCACCCCTCCACTTT	CASSVVGTGNSPLHF
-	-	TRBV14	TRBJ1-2	TGTGCCAGCAGCCATCAACCCAGGGAAGTCGGCTACACCTTC	CASSHQPREVGYTF
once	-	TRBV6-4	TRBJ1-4	TGTGCCAGCGGAATGATTAGGGGGAATGAAAAACTGTTTTTT	CASGMIRGNEKLFF